The 18 T cell receptor beta chains below were found in one sample sequenced in a study of cytomegalovirus exposure and HLA in healthy donors. Researchers ran the PCR with 60 Vbeta and 13 Jbeta primers. Repertoires were generated with immunoSEQ multiplex PCR, while TCRdb's copy carries only in-frame clones and drops some. The sample lists about 160,000 clones; 80% to 85% were seen once. Sequenced sample: PBMCs. The receptors were gathered from a human donor in good health.

V is TRBV10-2 and J is TRBJ2-3; 8 bases map to TRBD1. The germline CDR1 and CDR2 sequences are WSHSY and SAAADI. The V gene end was trimmed by 10 bases and the J gene end by 2 bases; junction bases not matched to a gene: 5. The CDR3 runs to 13 residues. CDR3 nucleotides: TGCGCCACCGGACAGGGCGTCACAGATACGCAGTATTTT. Translation gives CATGQGVTDTQYF.

The CDR3 region is CASSLEWLSTHSNLQFF. CDR3 nucleotide sequence: TGTGCCAGCAGCTTGGAATGGTTGTCAACCCACTCCAACTTGCAGTTCTTC. This chain links TRBV5-5 with TRBJ2-1; unclear D gene. V lost 0 bases and J 12 bases, leaving 25 bases between the germline ends. The CDR3 extends over 17 amino acids. CDR1 and CDR2 (germline): SGHKS, YYEKEE (reference sequence).

The CDR3 loop is CASGTIKNSGNTIYF. The CDR3 region has the DNA TGCGCCAGCGGCACCATCAAGAACTCTGGAAACACCATATATTTT. The chain carries TRBV10-1 and TRBJ1-3; unclear D gene. CDR3 length equals 15 residues. V was cut by 8 bases and J by 0 bases, with 14 bases left in between. CDR1 is WNHNN, CDR2 SYGVQD, per germline (reference sequence).

V and J are TRBV29-1 and TRBJ2-7; TRBD2 is a possible D gene (5 bases). From germline, CDR1 is SQVTM and CDR2 ANQGSEA. The CDR3 totals 13 residues. Trimming shortened V by 4 bases and J by 3 bases, and 13 bases separated the two germline ends. In DNA form, the CDR3 reads TGCAGCGTTGTGCGTGAGGGAGTCTACGAGCAGTACTTC. It encodes CSVVREGVYEQYF.

V and J are TRBV5-4 and TRBJ2-5, with 8 bases matching TRBD2. Losses at the gene ends were 5 bases for V and 12 bases for J; bases not matched to a gene: 15. CDR3 length equals 14 residues. The germline gives CDR1 SGHNT, CDR2 YYREEE (reference sequence). The CDR3 loop is CASSSFNRGGQEYF. Here the CDR3 DNA reads TGTGCCAGCAGTTCGTTTAACCGGGGGGGCCAGGAGTACTTC.

The chain uses TRBV7-8 and TRBJ2-3; D unclear. Trimming pared 5 bases from V and 2 bases from J, leaving 11 bases between. The germline CDR1 and CDR2 sequences are SGHVS and FQNEAQ. This CDR3 is 14 amino acids long. The CDR3 DNA follows: TGTGCCAGCAGCGCTGGTCCTAACACAGATACGCAGTATTTT. Its protein is CASSAGPNTDTQYF.

The gene calls are TRBV5-5 and TRBJ2-3; D gene uncertain. The germline V gene encodes CDR1 SGHKS and CDR2 YYEKEE (reference sequence). The CDR3 length is 14 residues. V was cut by 0 bases and J by 1 base, with 6 bases left in between. CDR3 sequence reads: CASSLVQGTDTQYF. CDR3 DNA sequence: TGTGCCAGCAGCTTGGTTCAGGGCACAGATACGCAGTATTTT.

V and J are TRBV9 and TRBJ1-2; 10 bases are a match to TRBD1. The V gene's germline CDR1 is SGDLS and CDR2 YYNGEE. CDR3 length equals 15 residues. With 3 bases clipped from V and 0 bases from J, the junction kept 2 bases outside the gene matches. Here the CDR3 DNA reads TGTGCCAGCAGCGCCGGACAGGGGGCTAACTATGGCTACACCTTC. Residues: CASSAGQGANYGYTF.

With regard to this clone: One junction end does not reproduce the germline sequence, and a read error may be involved. The J gene is TRBJ2-7, the V gene TRBV19, with a possible D match to TRBD2 (5 bases). Germline CDR1 LNHDA, CDR2 SQIVND (reference sequence). The CDR3 loop spans 12 amino acids. The CDR3 here is CASSILSSWSMF. DNA for the CDR3: TGTGCCAGTAGTATTTTATCTAGCTGGTCTATGTTC.

The chain recombines TRBV2 with TRBJ1-2; D unclear. This CDR3 spans 15 amino acids. V was pared by 6 bases and J by 5 bases, with 19 bases between. Germline V gene lookup returns CDR1 SNHLY and CDR2 FYNNEI. CDR3 amino acids: CASRDEQVIVYGYTF. DNA of the CDR3: TGTGCCAGCAGAGACGAGCAGGTAATCGTGTATGGCTACACCTTC.

This clone was observed a few times. V gene TRBV25-1 combines with J gene TRBJ2-7; 8 bases line up with TRBD1. The germline V gene has CDR1 MGHDK and CDR2 SYGVNS. The CDR3 has 14 residues. The V segment lost 7 bases and the J segment 2 bases; nucleotides outside the gene matches: 7. CDR3: CASTGTGSPYEQYF. The CDR3 region has the DNA TGTGCCAGCACTGGGACAGGTTCCCCCTACGAGCAGTACTTC.

The chain joins TRBV27 to TRBJ2-2; a possible D gene is TRBD1 (6 bases). Trimming took 11 bases from V and 1 from J, leaving 11 bases between them. The CDR3 sequence is 13 residues long. Germline-derived CDR1 and CDR2 are MNHEY and SMNVEV (reference sequence). The CDR3 DNA is TGTGCCGGAAAGACAGGGAACACCGGGGAGCTGTTTTTT. The encoded protein is CAGKTGNTGELFF.

This clone was recorded once. CDR3 nucleotide sequence: TGTGCCAGCAAACCCGACAGGGGAGCCTACGAGCAGTACTTC. It is translated as CASKPDRGAYEQYF. V usage is TRBV2 and J usage is TRBJ2-7; TRBD1 agrees at 8 bases. In germline, CDR1 is SNHLY, CDR2 FYNNEI. V shed 7 bases, J shed 2 bases, and the junction held 7 bases outside the gene matches. The CDR3 runs 14 residues.

The chain couples TRBV6-5 to TRBJ2-7; D not certain. This CDR3 region has 14 residues. CDR1 and CDR2 (germline): MNHEY, SVGAGI. Trimming stripped 0 bases from V and 5 bases from J, with 11 bases between. CDR3 bases: TGTGCCAGCAGTTACTCTTTGCGAGGAGACGAGCAGTACTTC. Translation gives CASSYSLRGDEQYF.

In this sample, this clone turned up a few times. V is TRBV5-6 and J is TRBJ2-2; D unclear. The CDR3 runs to 15 residues. Germline loops: CDR1 SGHDT, CDR2 YYEEEE. V lost 1 base and J lost 5, with 12 bases in between. CDR3 region: CASSLYTPGTGELFF. The DNA of the CDR3 is TGTGCCAGCAGCTTGTACACTCCCGGGACCGGGGAGCTGTTTTTT.

The chain employs TRBV7-2 and TRBJ1-4; weak D call: TRBD1 (6 bases). Trimming cost V 9 bases and J 5 bases, with 13 bases left between them. This CDR3 has 13 residues. CDR1 and CDR2 (germline): SGHTA, FQGNSA. The CDR3 DNA is TGTGCCAGTAAGCGGACAGAGAATGAAAAACTGTTTTTT. Encoded protein: CASKRTENEKLFF.

The chain carries TRBV7-8 and TRBJ1-4; possibly TRBD1 for D (5 bases). CDR1 is SGHVS and CDR2 is FQNEAQ in the germline V gene. The V end lost 1 base, the J end lost 7 bases, and 10 bases lay between the germline ends. CDR3 size: 14 residues. The CDR3 is CASSLGGALEKLFF. The CDR3 DNA is TGTGCCAGCAGCTTAGGGGGCGCGCTTGAAAAACTGTTTTTT.

The chain has TRBV7-2 and TRBJ1-3; 8 nucleotides align to TRBD1. Trimming removed 1 base from V and 0 bases from J; junction bases left unmatched: 5. Germline lookup yields CDR1 SGHTA and CDR2 FQGNSA. This CDR3 has 17 residues. CDR3 loop: CASSLVGQVISGNTIYF. The CDR3, as DNA: TGTGCCAGCAGCTTAGTGGGACAGGTGATCTCTGGAAACACCATATATTTT.